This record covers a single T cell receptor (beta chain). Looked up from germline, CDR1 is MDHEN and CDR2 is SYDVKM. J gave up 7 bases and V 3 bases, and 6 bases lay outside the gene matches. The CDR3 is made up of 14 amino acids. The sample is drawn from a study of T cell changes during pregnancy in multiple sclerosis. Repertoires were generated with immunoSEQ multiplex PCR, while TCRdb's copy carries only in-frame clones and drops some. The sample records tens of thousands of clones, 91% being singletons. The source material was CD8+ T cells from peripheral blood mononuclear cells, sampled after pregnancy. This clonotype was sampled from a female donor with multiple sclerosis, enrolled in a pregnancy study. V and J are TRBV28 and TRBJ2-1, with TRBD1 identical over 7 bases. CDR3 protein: CASSFVQGVNEQFF. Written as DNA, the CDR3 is TGTGCCAGCAGTTTTGTTCAGGGGGTGAATGAGCAGTTCTTC.